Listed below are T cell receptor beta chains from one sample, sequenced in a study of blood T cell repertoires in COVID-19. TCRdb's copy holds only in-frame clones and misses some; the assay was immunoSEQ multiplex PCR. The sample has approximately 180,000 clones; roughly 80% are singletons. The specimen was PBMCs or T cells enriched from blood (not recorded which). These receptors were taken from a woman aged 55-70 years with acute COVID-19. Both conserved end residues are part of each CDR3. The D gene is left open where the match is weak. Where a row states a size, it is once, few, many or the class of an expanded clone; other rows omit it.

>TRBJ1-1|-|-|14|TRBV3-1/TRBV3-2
CASSPLQWNTEAFF
TGTGCCAGCAGCCCTCTACAGTGGAACACTGAAGCTTTCTTT
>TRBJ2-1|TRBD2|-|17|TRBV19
CASSSTSGRAVYNEQFF
TGTGCCAGTAGTTCGACTAGCGGGAGGGCCGTCTACAATGAGCAGTTCTTC
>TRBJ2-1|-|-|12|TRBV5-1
CASSLGSNEQFF
TGCGCCAGCAGCCTGGGTAGCAATGAGCAGTTCTTC
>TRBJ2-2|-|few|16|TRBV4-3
CASSQDLGGLGTELFF
TGCGCCAGCAGCCAAGATCTCGGAGGGTTGGGGACGGAGCTGTTTTTT
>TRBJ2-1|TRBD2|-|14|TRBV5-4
CASSQQGGEDEQFF
TGTGCCAGCAGCCAGCAGGGAGGGGAGGATGAGCAGTTCTTC
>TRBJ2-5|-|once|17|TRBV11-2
CASSLLMGGAVGETQYF
TGTGCCAGCAGCTTACTCATGGGGGGGGCCGTAGGAGAGACCCAGTACTTC
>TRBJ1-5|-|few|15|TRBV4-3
CASSQEAPSRQPQHF
TGCGCCAGCAGCCAAGAGGCCCCCTCCCGTCAGCCCCAGCATTTT
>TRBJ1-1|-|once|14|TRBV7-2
CASSYQYSGTEAFF
TGTGCCAGCAGCTATCAATACTCTGGCACTGAAGCTTTCTTT
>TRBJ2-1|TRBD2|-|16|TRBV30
CAWAWGGSGRRGEQFF
TGTGCCTGGGCGTGGGGGGGCAGCGGGAGGAGGGGTGAGCAGTTCTTC
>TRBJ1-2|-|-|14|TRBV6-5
CASRRGGENYGYTF
TGTGCCAGCAGGCGGGGCGGAGAAAACTATGGCTACACCTTC
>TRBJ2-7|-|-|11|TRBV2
CASSEGHLQYF
TGTGCCAGCAGTGAGGGACACCTCCAGTACTTC
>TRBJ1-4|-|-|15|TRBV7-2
CASSLLGSANEKLFF
TGTGCCAGCAGCTTACTCGGGTCAGCTAATGAAAAACTGTTTTTT
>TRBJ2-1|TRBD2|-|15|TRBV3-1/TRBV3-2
CASSQGVAGYNEQFF
TGTGCCAGCAGCCAAGGGGTAGCGGGGTACAATGAGCAGTTCTTC
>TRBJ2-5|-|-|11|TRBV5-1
CASKGEETQYF
TGCGCCAGTAAAGGGGAAGAGACCCAGTACTTC
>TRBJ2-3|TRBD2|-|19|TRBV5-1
CASSPGKTSGRFSTDTQYF
TGCGCCAGCAGCCCCGGAAAGACTAGCGGGAGATTCAGCACAGATACGCAGTATTTT
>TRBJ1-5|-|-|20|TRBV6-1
CASSEVRPGRSTSKEKPQHF
TGTGCCAGCAGTGAGGTCCGGCCAGGGAGGTCTACATCAAAGGAGAAGCCCCAGCATTTT
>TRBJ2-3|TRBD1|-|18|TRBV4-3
CASSPRDRAYWETDTQYF
TGCGCCAGCAGCCCCCGGGACAGGGCGTATTGGGAAACAGATACGCAGTATTTT
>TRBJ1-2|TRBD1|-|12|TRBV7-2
CASSPSGDRGTF
TGTGCCAGCAGCCCATCAGGGGACAGAGGGACCTTC
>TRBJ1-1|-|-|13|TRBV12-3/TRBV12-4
CASSLGFKAEAFF
TGTGCCAGCAGTTTGGGCTTCAAGGCTGAAGCTTTCTTT
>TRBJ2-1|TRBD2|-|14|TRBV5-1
CASTSGLAVDEQFF
TGCGCCAGCACCTCGGGACTAGCAGTCGATGAGCAGTTCTTC
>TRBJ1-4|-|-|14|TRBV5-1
CASSLPDNNEKLFF
TGCGCCAGCAGCCTCCCGGACAATAATGAAAAACTGTTTTTT
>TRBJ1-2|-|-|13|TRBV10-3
CAITRAPQDGYTF
TGTGCCATCACTCGGGCCCCACAGGATGGCTACACCTTC
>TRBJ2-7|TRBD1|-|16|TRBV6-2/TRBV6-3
CASSYPPGGRMGEQYF
TGTGCCAGCAGTTACCCCCCAGGGGGCCGTATGGGCGAGCAGTACTTC
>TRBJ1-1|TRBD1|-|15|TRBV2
CASRRTGDFNTEAFF
TGTGCCAGCAGAAGGACAGGGGATTTTAACACTGAAGCTTTCTTT
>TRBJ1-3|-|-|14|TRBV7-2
CASSLGGTGNTIYF
TGTGCCAGCAGCTTAGGAGGGACTGGAAACACCATATATTTT
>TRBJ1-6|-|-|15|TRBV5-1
CASRQVQGEVSPLHF
TGCGCCAGCAGACAAGTACAGGGCGAAGTTTCACCCCTCCACTTT
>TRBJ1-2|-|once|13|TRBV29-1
CSARTVLLGRYTF
TGCAGCGCTAGGACAGTCTTGTTGGGACGCTACACCTTC
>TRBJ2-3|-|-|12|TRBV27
CASSSGTDTQYF
TGTGCCAGCAGTTCAGGGACAGATACGCAGTATTTT
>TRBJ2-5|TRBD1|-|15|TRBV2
CASSFRTGGGETQYF
TGTGCCAGCAGTTTCCGGACAGGGGGCGGGGAGACCCAGTACTTC
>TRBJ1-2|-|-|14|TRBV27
CASSAQAGLDGYTF
TGTGCCAGCAGTGCACAGGCCGGATTAGATGGCTACACCTTC
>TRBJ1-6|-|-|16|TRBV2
CASSGQILFGNSPLHF
TGTGCCAGCAGTGGCCAGATCCTTTTCGGGAATTCACCCCTCCACTTT
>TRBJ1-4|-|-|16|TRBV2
CASSGQKGATNEKLFF
TGTGCCAGCAGTGGGCAAAAAGGGGCGACTAATGAAAAACTGTTTTTT
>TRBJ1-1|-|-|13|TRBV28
CASSLTANTEAFF
TGTGCCAGCAGCCTGACAGCGAACACTGAAGCTTTCTTT
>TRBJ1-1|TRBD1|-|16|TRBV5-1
CASSLGQGIMNTEAFF
TGCGCCAGCAGCCTAGGACAGGGCATAATGAACACTGAAGCTTTCTTT
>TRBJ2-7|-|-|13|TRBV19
CATQGLPGYEQYF
TGTGCCACCCAGGGACTCCCAGGGTACGAGCAGTACTTC